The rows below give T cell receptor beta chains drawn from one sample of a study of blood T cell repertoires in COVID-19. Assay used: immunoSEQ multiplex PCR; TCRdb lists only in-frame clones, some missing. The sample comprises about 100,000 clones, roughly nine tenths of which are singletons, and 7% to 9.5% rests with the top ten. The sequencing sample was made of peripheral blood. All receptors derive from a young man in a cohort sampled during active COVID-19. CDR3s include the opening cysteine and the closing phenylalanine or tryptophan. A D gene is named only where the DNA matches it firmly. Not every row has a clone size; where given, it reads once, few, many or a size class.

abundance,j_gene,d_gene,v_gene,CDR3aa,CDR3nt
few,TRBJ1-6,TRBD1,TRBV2,CASTSGTGDSPLHF,TGTGCCAGCACTTCCGGGACAGGGGATTCACCCCTCCACTTT
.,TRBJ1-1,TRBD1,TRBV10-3,CATGQAMNTEAFF,TGTGCCACGGGACAGGCGATGAACACTGAAGCTTTCTTT
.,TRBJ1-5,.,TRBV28,CASSFRRVYSNQPQHF,TGTGCCAGCAGTTTTCGCAGGGTTTATAGCAATCAGCCCCAGCATTTT
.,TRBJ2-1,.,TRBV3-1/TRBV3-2,CASSHSSSSYNEQFF,TGTGCCAGCAGCCATTCGAGTAGCTCCTACAATGAGCAGTTCTTC
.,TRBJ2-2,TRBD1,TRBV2,CASNVAGGGYTGELFF,TGTGCCAGCAACGTTGCAGGGGGCGGGTACACCGGGGAGCTGTTTTTT
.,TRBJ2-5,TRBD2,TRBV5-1,CASSLAARGVQETQYF,TGCGCCAGCAGCTTGGCGGCGCGGGGGGTTCAAGAGACCCAGTACTTC
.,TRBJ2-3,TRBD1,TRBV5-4,CASLTGGTDTQYF,TGTGCCAGCTTAACAGGGGGCACAGATACGCAGTATTTT
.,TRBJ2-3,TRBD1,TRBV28,CASSFGLGQSFTTDTQYF,TGTGCCAGCAGTTTTGGATTGGGACAGTCATTTACCACAGATACGCAGTATTTT
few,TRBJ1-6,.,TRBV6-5,CASKAGLNSPLHF,TGTGCCAGCAAGGCAGGTCTGAATTCACCCCTCCACTTT
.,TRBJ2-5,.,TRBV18,CASSSLPEETQYF,TGTGCCAGCTCCTCTTTACCAGAAGAGACCCAGTACTTC
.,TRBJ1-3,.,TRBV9,CASSGQVFSGNTIYF,TGTGCCAGCAGCGGCCAGGTTTTCTCTGGAAACACCATATATTTT
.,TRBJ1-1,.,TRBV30,CAWSPKDRNTEAFF,TGTGCCTGGAGTCCTAAGGACAGGAACACTGAAGCTTTCTTT
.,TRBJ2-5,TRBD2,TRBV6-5,CASTPSGGGETQYF,TGTGCCAGCACGCCTAGCGGGGGGGGAGAGACCCAGTACTTC
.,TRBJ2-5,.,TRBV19,CASSIKYGEETQYF,TGTGCCAGTAGTATTAAGTACGGGGAAGAGACCCAGTACTTC
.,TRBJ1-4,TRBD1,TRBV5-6,CASSLRTGGIEKLFF,TGTGCCAGCAGCTTAAGGACAGGGGGTATCGAAAAACTGTTTTTT
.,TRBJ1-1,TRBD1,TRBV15,CATSATGGFTEAFF,TGTGCCACCAGCGCGACAGGGGGCTTCACTGAAGCTTTCTTT
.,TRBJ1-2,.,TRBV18,CASSPPDSNYGYTF,TGTGCCAGCTCACCACCCGACAGTAACTATGGCTACACCTTC
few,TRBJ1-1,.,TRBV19,CASSTRLNGNTEAFF,TGTGCCAGTAGTACCCGACTAAATGGGAACACTGAAGCTTTCTTT
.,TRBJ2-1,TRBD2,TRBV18,CASSRTSGGSYNEQFF,TGTGCCAGCTCACGGACTAGCGGGGGGTCCTACAATGAGCAGTTCTTC
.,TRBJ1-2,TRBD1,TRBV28,CAGSFAIPGQGNGYTF,TGTGCCGGCAGTTTCGCAATTCCGGGACAGGGGAATGGCTACACCTTC
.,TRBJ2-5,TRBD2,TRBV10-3,CAISLTSVKETQYF,TGTGCCATCAGCCTGACTAGCGTAAAAGAGACCCAGTACTTC
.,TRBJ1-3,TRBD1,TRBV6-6,CASSPGGGGIGVGNTIYF,TGTGCCAGCAGTCCTGGTGGAGGGGGCATAGGAGTTGGAAACACCATATATTTT
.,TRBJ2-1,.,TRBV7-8,CASSLSASEQFF,TGTGCCAGCAGCTTAAGCGCCTCCGAACAGTTCTTC
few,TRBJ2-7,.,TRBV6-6,CASSYPGAGDPYEQYF,TGTGCCAGCAGTTACCCAGGGGCGGGGGACCCCTACGAGCAGTACTTC
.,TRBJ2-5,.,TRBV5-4,CASGLTGGETQYF,TGTGCCAGCGGCTTAACCGGGGGAGAGACCCAGTACTTC
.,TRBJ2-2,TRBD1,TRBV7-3,CASSIQGAYTGELFF,TGCGCCAGCAGCATACAGGGGGCATACACCGGGGAGCTGTTTTTT
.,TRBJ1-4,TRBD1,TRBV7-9,CASSLGGTGGFEKLFF,TGTGCCAGCAGCTTAGGGGGTACAGGGGGCTTTGAAAAACTGTTTTTT
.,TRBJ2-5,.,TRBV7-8,CASSQSPGRPGQKTQYF,TGTGCCAGCAGCCAATCCCCAGGGCGCCCAGGGCAGAAGACCCAGTACTTC
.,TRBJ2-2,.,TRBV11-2,CASSRLLGGTNTGELFF,TGTGCCAGCAGCCGATTACTAGGCGGGACCAACACCGGGGAGCTGTTTTTT